A selection of T cell receptor beta chains follows, all from one sample in a study of T cells in Graves' hyperthyroidism and ophthalmopathy. TCRdb reanalysed the multiplex PCR reads using MiXCR and keeps one entry per CDR3 protein. The table lists 450,000 to 600,000 distinct CDR3 sequences, 13% to 15% of them singletons, with around 13% in the top ten. The sequenced sample was blood. The receptors here all came from a woman in her thirties or forties with Graves' hyperthyroidism. The CDR3 runs from the conserved cysteine through the conserved F or W. D genes are given only for firm matches. The size entry is marked missing in some rows and otherwise reads once, few, many or a size class.

v_call	j_call	d_call	clone_size	cdr3_aa	cdr3_nt
TRBV28	TRBJ2-3	NA	many	CASSSTQSLVATQYF	TGTGCCAGCAGTTCCACACAGAGTCTAGTTGCTACGCAGTATTTT
TRBV27	TRBJ2-1	TRBD2	few	CASSEPGLAVSYNEQFF	TGTGCCAGCAGTGAACCGGGACTAGCAGTCTCCTACAATGAGCAGTTCTTC
TRBV2	TRBJ1-2	TRBD1	many	CASSAGTAYGYTF	TGTGCCAGCAGTGCTGGGACAGCCTATGGCTACACCTTC
TRBV20-1	TRBJ1-1	TRBD1	many	CSARDPGAGTVEAFF	TGCAGTGCTAGAGATCCGGGGGCCGGGACAGTTGAAGCTTTCTTT
TRBV30	TRBJ2-1	TRBD2	many	CAWSFGRTSGTYNEQFF	TGTGCCTGGAGTTTCGGGAGGACTAGCGGGACCTACAATGAGCAGTTCTTC
TRBV6-1	TRBJ1-3	NA	few	CASSSGFLTGNTIYF	TGTGCCAGCAGTTCGGGATTCCTGACCGGAAACACCATATATTTT
TRBV4-1	TRBJ2-1	TRBD1	NA	CASSQQIPGTAMILF	TGCGCCAGCAGCCAACAAATTCCCGGGACAGCGATGATTCTCTTC
TRBV20-1	TRBJ2-7	TRBD2	many	CSAERLAGGAYEQYF	TGCAGTGCTGAACGACTAGCGGGAGGTGCCTACGAGCAGTACTTC
TRBV2	TRBJ2-2	NA	many	CAASTVTNTGELFF	TGTGCCGCCTCGACGGTGACGAACACCGGGGAGCTGTTTTTT
TRBV6-1	TRBJ2-4	NA	few	CASSGGTGAKNIQYF	TGTGCCAGCAGCGGGGGGACAGGAGCCAAAAACATTCAGTACTTC
TRBV20-1	TRBJ2-1	TRBD2	many	CSVRWLAGNEQFF	TGCAGTGTCAGGTGGCTAGCGGGAAATGAGCAGTTCTTC
TRBV5-1	TRBJ2-7	TRBD1	NA	CASSLATGGLYEQYF	TGCGCCAGCAGCTTGGCCACAGGGGGCCTCTACGAGCAGTACTTC
TRBV30	TRBJ2-1	NA	NA	CAWTPRWNEQFF	TGTGCCTGGACCCCCAGGTGGAATGAGCAGTTCTTC
TRBV19	TRBJ2-5	NA	few	CASSTGEETQYF	TGTGCCAGTAGTACTGGTGAAGAGACCCAGTACTTC
TRBV27	TRBJ1-4	TRBD1	NA	CASSLGTGPLVGEKLFF	TGTGCCAGCAGTCTCGGGACAGGGCCCCTCGTGGGCGAAAAACTGTTTTTT
TRBV7-2	TRBJ1-1	TRBD1	many	CASSLARQGAEAFF	TGTGCCAGCAGCTTAGCGCGGCAGGGGGCTGAAGCTTTCTTT
TRBV20-1	TRBJ2-7	NA	many	CSAGADTYEQYF	TGCAGTGCGGGGGCGGACACCTACGAGCAGTACTTC
TRBV5-1	TRBJ1-1	NA	many	CASSLVDMNTEAFF	TGCGCCAGCAGCTTGGTGGATATGAACACTGAAGCTTTCTTT
TRBV19	TRBJ2-7	NA	NA	CASSRGRAVSYEQYF	TGTGCCAGTAGTAGAGGACGGGCGGTCTCCTACGAGCAGTACTTC
TRBV27	TRBJ1-6	NA	few	CASSSGVIFSPLHF	TGTGCCAGCAGTTCGGGGGTCATTTTTTCACCCCTCCACTTT
TRBV28	TRBJ2-6	NA	few	CASMSQGTGANVLTF	TGTGCCAGCATGAGTCAGGGAACTGGGGCCAACGTCCTGACTTTC
TRBV7-6	TRBJ2-3	NA	many	CASSFMTPGTDTQYF	TGTGCCAGCAGCTTTATGACGCCCGGTACAGATACGCAGTATTTT
TRBV3-1	TRBJ2-5	TRBD2	many	CASSLATGGETQYF	TGTGCCAGCAGCCTTGCCACGGGAGGAGAGACCCAGTACTTC
TRBV5-1	TRBJ2-1	TRBD2	many	CASGISGSSYNEQFF	TGCGCCAGCGGAATCAGCGGGAGTAGCTACAATGAGCAGTTCTTC
TRBV10-3	TRBJ1-5	TRBD1	many	CAIAPGQANQPQHF	TGTGCCATCGCCCCGGGACAGGCCAATCAGCCCCAGCATTTT
TRBV7-6	TRBJ1-1	NA	few	CASSLDPPPAEAFF	TGTGCCAGCAGCTTAGACCCTCCCCCGGCTGAAGCTTTCTTT
TRBV24-1	TRBJ2-2	NA	NA	CATSDLIDAGELFF	TGTGCCACCAGTGATTTAATCGACGCCGGGGAGCTGTTTTTT
TRBV30	TRBJ1-3	NA	NA	CAWTQASSGNTIYF	TGTGCCTGGACACAAGCCAGCTCTGGAAACACCATATATTTT
TRBV20-1	TRBJ2-2	TRBD2	NA	CSAEREGPGELFF	TGCAGTGCTGAGCGGGAGGGCCCCGGGGAGCTGTTTTTT
TRBV2	TRBJ2-1	NA	many	CASSEEDLEQFF	TGTGCCAGCAGTGAAGAGGATCTTGAGCAGTTCTTC
TRBV3-1	TRBJ2-1	TRBD2	many	CASSRGTSGTSYNEQFF	TGTGCCAGCAGTCGAGGGACTAGCGGAACCTCCTACAATGAGCAGTTCTTC
TRBV11-2	TRBJ2-1	NA	NA	CASSPAGPGSYNEQFF	TGTGCCAGCAGCCCCGCGGGGCCTGGTTCCTACAATGAGCAGTTCTTC
TRBV7-9	TRBJ2-7	TRBD2	many	CASSDLADREVDEQYF	TGTGCCAGCAGCGACTTAGCGGACCGGGAGGTCGACGAGCAGTACTTC
TRBV12-3/TRBV12-4	TRBJ2-3	NA	NA	CAGRYGTDTQYF	TGTGCCGGCAGATACGGCACAGATACGCAGTATTTT
TRBV20-1	TRBJ1-5	NA	NA	CSARDLSATGPQHF	TGCAGTGCTAGAGATCTCTCCGCAACAGGGCCCCAGCATTTT
TRBV6-5	TRBJ1-1	NA	many	CASSYSFTGTGTPEAFF	TGTGCCAGCAGTTACTCGTTTACCGGGACTGGGACTCCTGAAGCTTTCTTT
TRBV12-3/TRBV12-4	TRBJ2-1	TRBD2	many	CASSLIAGSSYNEQFF	TGTGCCAGCAGTCTCATAGCGGGGAGCTCCTACAATGAGCAGTTCTTC
TRBV7-2	TRBJ2-1	TRBD2	many	CASSLVAAGGIYNEQFF	TGTGCCAGCAGCTTAGTGGCAGCGGGAGGAATCTACAATGAGCAGTTCTTC
TRBV4-1	TRBJ1-2	TRBD1	NA	CASSQDWPGQINYGYTF	TGCGCCAGCAGCCAAGATTGGCCGGGACAGATTAACTATGGCTACACCTTC
TRBV5-5	TRBJ2-7	TRBD2	many	CASSLAGTSYEQYF	TGTGCCAGCAGCTTAGCGGGAACTAGCTACGAGCAGTACTTC
TRBV12-5	TRBJ2-7	TRBD1	few	CASGHRDRASYEQYF	TGTGCTAGTGGTCACCGGGACAGGGCTTCATACGAGCAGTACTTC
TRBV18	TRBJ1-1	NA	many	CASSLTGTSNTEAFF	TGTGCCAGCTCACTAACCGGGACATCTAACACTGAAGCTTTCTTT
TRBV14	TRBJ2-3	TRBD2	NA	CASSQGPIAGGTDTQYF	TGTGCCAGCAGCCAAGGACCTATAGCGGGAGGAACAGATACGCAGTATTTT
TRBV5-1	TRBJ1-2	NA	NA	CASSSPETYGYTF	TGCGCCAGCAGCTCCCCCGAGACCTATGGCTACACCTTC
TRBV28	TRBJ2-5	TRBD2	many	CASSLYGLAGYETQYF	TGTGCCAGCAGTTTATACGGTCTAGCGGGATATGAGACCCAGTACTTC
TRBV28	TRBJ1-4	NA	NA	CAGRPSDRAGLFF	TGTGCCGGCAGACCCTCGGACCGCGCAGGACTGTTTTTT